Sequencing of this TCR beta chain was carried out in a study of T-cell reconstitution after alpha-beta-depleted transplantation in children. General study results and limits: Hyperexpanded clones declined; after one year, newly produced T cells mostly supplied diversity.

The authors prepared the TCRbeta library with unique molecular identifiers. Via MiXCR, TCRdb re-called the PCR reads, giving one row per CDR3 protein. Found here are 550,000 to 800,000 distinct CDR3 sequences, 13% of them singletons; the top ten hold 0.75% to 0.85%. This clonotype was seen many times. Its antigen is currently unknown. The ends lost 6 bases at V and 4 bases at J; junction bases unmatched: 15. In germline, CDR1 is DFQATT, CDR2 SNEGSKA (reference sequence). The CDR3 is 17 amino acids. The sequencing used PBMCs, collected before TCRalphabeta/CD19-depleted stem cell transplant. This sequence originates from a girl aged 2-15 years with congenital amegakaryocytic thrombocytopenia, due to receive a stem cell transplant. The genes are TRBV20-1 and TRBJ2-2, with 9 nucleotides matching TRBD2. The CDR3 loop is CSASRGLSGSSTGELFF. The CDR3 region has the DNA TGCAGTGCGTCCCGGGGGCTTAGCGGGAGTTCCACCGGGGAGCTGTTTTTT.